The clone carrying this T cell receptor (beta chain) was observed many times. Its target is unknown. Researchers turned away patients with other autoimmune diseases, uncontrolled infections, pregnancy or lactation. The entry originates in a study of Graves' ophthalmopathy and Graves' hyperthyroidism. Study conclusions and caveats: Prediction of ophthalmopathy progression reached roughly 70% sensitivity and around 72% specificity.

Germline V gene sequence: CDR1 DFQATT, CDR2 SNEGSKA (reference sequence). CDR3 length: 14 residues. Germline trimming cut 2 bases from V and 1 base from J; bases unmatched to any gene: 2. Amplifying from RNA transcripts, the study obtained TCR beta CDR3 regions. HTBI primers were used in a first-round RT-PCR, which preceded a second-round multiplex PCR. TCRdb fed the multiplex PCR reads into MiXCR, producing one record per CDR3 protein. The sample consists of under 800,000 distinct CDR3 sequences, about 20% of them appearing once. This chain uses TRBV20-1 with TRBJ1-5; 7 bases line up with TRBD1. The specimen was peripheral blood. This sequence originates from a woman between 18 and 29 years old with stable Graves' hyperthyroidism. Some clones in this sample may be carry-over from other donors' samples. As DNA, the CDR3 is TGCAGTGCTAGAACAGGGGTAAGCAATCAGCCCCAGCATTTT. Translating gives CSARTGVSNQPQHF.